Listed below are T cell receptor beta chains from one sample, sequenced in a study of shared clonotypes between healthy human individuals. This table comes from immunoSEQ multiplex PCR, and its TCRdb copy is limited to in-frame clones, with some not included. The repertoire holds 630,000 or so clones, about 98% seen once, with less than 0.35% in the top ten. The sequencing sample was made of naive CD8+ T cells sorted from blood. These receptors all come from a man younger than 45 in good health. The CDR3 runs from the conserved cysteine through the conserved F or W.

cdr3_aa: CASSPGVGGLNTEAFF
v_call: TRBV7-9

cdr3_aa: CASSPRTSSFPDTQYF
v_call: TRBV18

cdr3_aa: CASSPGPQPDTQYF
v_call: TRBV7-6

cdr3_aa: CASSEPDPSTDTQYF
v_call: TRBV2

cdr3_aa: CASSSPGGHLAGALETQYF
v_call: TRBV9

cdr3_aa: CASSPTQGVFPYEQYF
v_call: TRBV18

cdr3_aa: CSVGIGGSYEQYF
v_call: TRBV29-1

cdr3_aa: CASSLGSHEASGNTIYF
v_call: TRBV13

cdr3_aa: CASSPGTGVVKYGYTF
v_call: TRBV4-3

cdr3_aa: CASSLERASSYEQYF
v_call: TRBV7-8

cdr3_aa: CASSRTGATDTQYF
v_call: TRBV5-6

cdr3_aa: CASSQGNQPQHF
v_call: TRBV4-1

cdr3_aa: CASSSHRTRLATNEKLFF
v_call: TRBV28

cdr3_aa: CASSEDRVSEQYF
v_call: TRBV9

cdr3_aa: CASSPGTGAYEQYF
v_call: TRBV2

cdr3_aa: CASRGTYQETQYF
v_call: TRBV2

cdr3_aa: CASSDFGQGAGELFF
v_call: TRBV10-1

cdr3_aa: CASPLGGREGWQPQHF
v_call: TRBV19

cdr3_aa: CATSRPEGTQYF
v_call: TRBV15

cdr3_aa: CASSQERGGGSGGGTYEQYF
v_call: TRBV4-2

cdr3_aa: CASSAGVDYEQYF
v_call: TRBV27

cdr3_aa: CASGQTTSSYEQYF
v_call: TRBV7-9

cdr3_aa: CASSYSDRANQPQHF
v_call: TRBV6-6

cdr3_aa: CASSLGTSGRYIYEQYF
v_call: TRBV13

cdr3_aa: CASRDSQYF
v_call: TRBV27

cdr3_aa: CASSEERLTDTQYF
v_call: TRBV6-1

cdr3_aa: CASSLAVEDTQYF
v_call: TRBV5-6

cdr3_aa: CASSSLRLAGETDTQYF
v_call: TRBV19

cdr3_aa: CSVPSTPLAGESYNEQFF
v_call: TRBV29-1

cdr3_aa: CASSLVGSTGNTIYF
v_call: TRBV27

cdr3_aa: CASSPLSAEQYF
v_call: TRBV7-8

cdr3_aa: CASSVQGNTEAFF
v_call: TRBV9

cdr3_aa: CSVLGTLNTEAFF
v_call: TRBV29-1

cdr3_aa: CASSPPGLAPNYEQYF
v_call: TRBV18

cdr3_aa: CASSREAPDTQYF
v_call: TRBV9

cdr3_aa: CASETRLDRINQPQHF
v_call: TRBV19

cdr3_aa: CASSQEGGTEAFF
v_call: TRBV4-1

cdr3_aa: CASSSGTGLHEQYF
v_call: TRBV13

cdr3_aa: CAWDGQGNDEKLFF
v_call: TRBV30

cdr3_aa: CASSSPILADTQYF
v_call: TRBV7-6

cdr3_aa: CASSPTTGGGDYGKNIQYF
v_call: TRBV4-3

cdr3_aa: CSAMGESSGANVLTF
v_call: TRBV29-1

cdr3_aa: CASWSLGEGQETQYF
v_call: TRBV2

cdr3_aa: CASSFLGGSNQPQHF
v_call: TRBV7-6

cdr3_aa: CASSSSRTETQYF
v_call: TRBV7-6

cdr3_aa: CASSTLRENSNYGYTF
v_call: TRBV7-9